The source of this T cell receptor (beta chain) is a study of read filtering for tumor transcriptome and immune sequencing. The library was built from 400 ng RNA with molecular barcoded adaptors for alpha/delta and beta/gamma chains. Each CDR3 protein is one row after TCRdb ran MiXCR on the reads. The sample shows roughly 130,000 distinct CDR3 sequences, over 10% of them seen only once. Germline loops: CDR1 SGHRS, CDR2 YFSETQ. Trimming shortened V by 0 bases and J by 6 bases, and 10 bases separated the two germline ends. This CDR3 region has 14 residues. This clonotype was obtained from a donor at least 40 years old with multiple myeloma. Input material: a population of CD138-negative cells sorted from bone marrow. The V call is TRBV5-1, the J call TRBJ1-5; perhaps TRBD1 as D (5 bases). The CDR3: CASSLDQRGQPQHF. In DNA, the CDR3 is TGCGCCAGCAGCTTGGACCAGAGGGGTCAGCCCCAGCATTTT.